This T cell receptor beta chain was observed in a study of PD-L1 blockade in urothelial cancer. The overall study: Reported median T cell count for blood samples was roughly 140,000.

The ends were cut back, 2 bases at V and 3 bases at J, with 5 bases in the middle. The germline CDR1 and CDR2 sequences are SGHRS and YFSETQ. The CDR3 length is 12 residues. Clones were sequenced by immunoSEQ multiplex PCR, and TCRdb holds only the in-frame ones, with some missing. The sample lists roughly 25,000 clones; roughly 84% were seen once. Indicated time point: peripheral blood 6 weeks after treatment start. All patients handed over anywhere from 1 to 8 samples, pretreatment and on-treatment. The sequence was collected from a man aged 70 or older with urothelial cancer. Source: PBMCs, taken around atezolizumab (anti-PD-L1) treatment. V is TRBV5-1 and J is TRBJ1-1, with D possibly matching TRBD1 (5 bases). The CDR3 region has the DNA TGCGCCAGCAGCTTAGGGGACACTGAAGCTTTCTTT. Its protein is CASSLGDTEAFF. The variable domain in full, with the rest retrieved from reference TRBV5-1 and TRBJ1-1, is KAGVTQTPRYLIKTRGQQVTLSCSPISGHRSVSWYQQTPGQGLQFLFEYFSETQRNKGNFPGRFSGRQFSNSRSEMNVSTLELGDSALYLCASSLGDTEAFFGQGTRLTVV.